This T cell receptor beta chain was recorded in a study of blood T cell repertoires in COVID-19. For the study at large: From the United States, Italy and Spain came samples of acute and convalescent COVID-19. The cDNA or gDNA used as material had been derived from T cells, B-cell-depleted T cells, or PBMCs.

Per the original data handling: Amplification with reference gene primers provided the estimates of nucleated cell counts. Data came from immunoSEQ multiplex PCR; TCRdb stores just in-frame clones and leaves some out. That table supplies the V and J calls and clone size; D and trimming were determined from the DNA. The repertoire holds about 60,000 clones, with 91% as singletons. The CDR3 totals 13 residues. Trimming took 5 bases from V and 6 from J, leaving 10 bases between them. Germline V CDR1 and CDR2: SGHTA, FQGTGA. The sample consisted of peripheral blood. The chain couples TRBV7-3 to TRBJ2-2; the D is unclear. The sequence was collected from a human donor in a cohort sampled during active COVID-19. The CDR3 sequence: CASSPLRSGELFF. The CDR3 coding sequence is TGTGCCAGCAGCCCTTTGAGGTCCGGGGAGCTGTTTTTT.